This T cell receptor (beta chain) is from a study of beta chain features in type 1 diabetes. This clone turned up a few times. The antigen is not known. As every portion of the isolated RNA was reverse transcribed, the sequencing read expressed TCRB transcripts. Measured with immunoSEQ multiplex PCR; TCRdb has only the in-frame clones, and not every one. The table includes some 150,000 clones, 9.7% detected once. Overall study findings and caveats: Overrepresentation of cells with high TCR expression could result from cDNA sequencing.

The CDR3 runs to 15 residues. V gave up 0 bases and J gave up 4 bases; unmatched junction bases: 3. Looked up from germline, CDR1 is SGHRS and CDR2 is YFSETQ. This chain uses TRBV5-1 with TRBJ2-1, with 8 nucleotides matching TRBD2. The specimen was central memory CD4+ T cells from blood. The clonotype was recovered from a woman aged 40-49 years in good health. CDR3 in amino acids: CASSLEGLEYNEQFF. CDR3 sequence (DNA): TGCGCCAGCAGCTTGGAGGGACTAGAGTACAATGAGCAGTTCTTC.